This TCR beta chain was captured by sequencing in a study of blood T cell repertoires in COVID-19. Methods used by the authors: Estimated nucleated cell counts came from reference gene primer amplification. Data came from immunoSEQ multiplex PCR; TCRdb stores just in-frame clones and leaves some out. The V and J calls and clone size were taken over from that table, and D and trimming were inferred from the DNA. The repertoire holds approximately 52,000 clones, with approximately 86% as singletons. Germline CDR1 reads LGHDT; CDR2 reads YNNKEL (reference sequence). This CDR3 has 15 residues. Trimming pared 3 bases from V and 0 bases from J, leaving 11 bases between.

V usage is TRBV3-1 (or the pseudogene TRBV3-2) and J usage is TRBJ1-1; possible D gene TRBD1, 6 bases. This receptor was identified in a man in his fifties or sixties with acute or convalescent COVID-19. Sequencing was carried out using peripheral blood. DNA of the CDR3: TGTGCCAGCAGCCACGGGGGGGCCCTGAACACTGAAGCTTTCTTT. Translated: CASSHGGALNTEAFF.